There are a few counts of the clone carrying this T cell receptor beta chain. These data are taken from a study of cytomegalovirus exposure and HLA in healthy donors. PCR amplification relied on 60 Vbeta primers (plus 13 Jbeta primers). Sequencing was performed with immunoSEQ multiplex PCR; in TCRdb, only in-frame clones are kept and a portion is missing. The sample shows approximately 160,000 clones, roughly four fifths of them seen only once. V shed 6 bases, J shed 5 bases, and the junction held 16 bases outside the gene matches. The CDR3 runs to 18 residues. The germline V gene encodes CDR1 SEHNR and CDR2 FQNEAQ (reference sequence).

This rearrangement joins TRBV7-9 to TRBJ2-3; TRBD2 aligns across 11 bases. Specimen: PBMCs. This receptor was taken from a man aged 35 to 55 in good health and CMV-seronegative. The CDR3 sequence: CASRLPPRLAGSGDTQYF. As DNA, the CDR3 is TGTGCCAGCAGACTCCCCCCACGACTAGCGGGATCTGGAGATACGCAGTATTTT. Together with reference TRBV7-9 and TRBJ2-3, the CDR3 gives the full variable domain: DTGVSQNPRHKITKRGQNVTFRCDPISEHNRLYWYRQTLGQGPEFLTYFQNEAQLEKSRLLSDRFSAERPKGSFSTLEIQRTEQGDSAMYLCASRLPPRLAGSGDTQYFGPGTRLTVL.